What follows are 28 T cell receptor beta chains derived from one specimen sequenced in a study of blood T cell repertoires in COVID-19. The table came from immunoSEQ multiplex PCR; TCRdb's copy has only in-frame clones and leaves some out. The repertoire includes about 360,000 clones, around 88% of them detected once, and 2.5% to 3.5% sits in the top ten. Sequencing was performed on peripheral blood. The receptor source for this set is a man aged 30 to 45 with active or convalescent COVID-19.

This sequence joins TRBV5-1 and TRBJ1-2, with 8 positions matching TRBD1. CDR1 and CDR2 from the germline V gene are SGHRS and YFSETQ. The CDR3 length is 14 residues. J gave up 5 bases and V 1 base, and 4 bases lay outside the gene matches. CDR3 amino acids: CASSLLTGEYGYTF. CDR3 nucleotide sequence: TGCGCCAGCAGCTTGTTGACAGGGGAATATGGCTACACCTTC. The whole variable domain, filled in from reference TRBV5-1 and TRBJ1-2, reads KAGVTQTPRYLIKTRGQQVTLSCSPISGHRSVSWYQQTPGQGLQFLFEYFSETQRNKGNFPGRFSGRQFSNSRSEMNVSTLELGDSALYLCASSLLTGEYGYTFGSGTRLTVV.

The chain couples TRBV5-4 to TRBJ2-7, with 9 bases matching TRBD2. From germline, CDR1 is SGHNT and CDR2 YYREEE (reference sequence). The CDR3 totals 15 residues. J gave up 3 bases and V 4 bases, and 8 bases lay outside the gene matches. The CDR3 nucleotides read TGTGCCAGCAGCCGTAGCGGGAGTTGGGACTACGAGCAGTACTTC. Translated: CASSRSGSWDYEQYF.

This chain joins TRBV5-8 and TRBJ2-2; TRBD2 aligns across 12 bases. The CDR3 extends over 18 amino acids. V dropped 4 bases and J dropped 3; count of bases not matched to a gene: 10. The germline V gene has CDR1 SGHTS and CDR2 YDEGEE. The DNA of the CDR3 is TGTGCCAGCAGCCGGAGGCGGACTAGCGGGATCCACACCGGGGAGCTGTTTTTT. Protein product: CASSRRRTSGIHTGELFF.

This clone was observed a few times. This chain links TRBV6-2 or TRBV6-3 with TRBJ2-3; a weak D match, TRBD1 (5 bases). Trimming removed 4 bases from V and 0 bases from J, with 11 bases in between. CDR3 length: 15 amino acids. Germline CDR1 MNHEY, CDR2 SVGEGT. As DNA, the CDR3 is TGTGCCAGCAGTTCCCCGACAGATAGCACAGATACGCAGTATTTT. This encodes CASSSPTDSTDTQYF.

The rearrangement uses TRBV6-5 and TRBJ2-1; TRBD1 is a possible D gene (5 bases). Germline CDR1 is MNHEY and CDR2 is SVGAGI. This CDR3 contains 14 residues. Trimming pared 6 bases from V and 6 bases from J, leaving 15 bases between. The CDR3 loop reads CASRGDRSSNEQFF. CDR3 sequence (DNA): TGTGCCAGCAGAGGTGACAGATCCAGCAATGAGCAGTTCTTC.

The rearrangement links TRBV2 to TRBJ2-7, with 9 bases lining up with TRBD2. The CDR3 is 12 residues long. The V gene's germline CDR1 is SNHLY and CDR2 FYNNEI. The ends lost 7 bases at V and 5 bases at J; junction bases unmatched: 3. The CDR3 loop reads CASTRLADEQYF. The CDR3 coding sequence is TGTGCCAGCACGCGACTAGCGGACGAGCAGTACTTC. Together with reference TRBV2 and TRBJ2-7, the CDR3 gives the full variable domain: EPEVTQTPSHQVTQMGQEVILRCVPISNHLYFYWYRQILGQKVEFLVSFYNNEISEKSEIFDDQFSVERPDGSNFTLKIRSTKLEDSAMYFCASTRLADEQYFGPGTRLTVT.

The chain recombines TRBV3-1 (or the pseudogene TRBV3-2) with TRBJ1-1; no reliable D call. The CDR3 runs to 12 residues. From germline, CDR1 is LGHDT and CDR2 YNNKEL (reference sequence). V lost 8 bases, J lost 0 bases, and 7 bases lay in between. The CDR3 is CASVDLNTEAFF. The CDR3 region has the DNA TGTGCCAGCGTAGATTTGAACACTGAAGCTTTCTTT.

V usage is TRBV4-1 and J usage is TRBJ2-7, with 7 bases fitting TRBD1. With V trimmed by 8 bases and J by 5 bases, 15 bases remained unmatched. This CDR3 contains 15 residues. Germline CDR1 and CDR2: MGHRA and YSYEKL. This CDR3 is CASAREQGTRDEQYF. In DNA form, the CDR3 reads TGCGCCAGCGCCCGGGAACAGGGGACAAGGGACGAGCAGTACTTC.

This clone came up a few times. The CDR3 is CASSLKSEPGNTIYF. CDR3 DNA sequence: TGCGCCAGCAGCTTGAAGTCAGAACCTGGAAACACCATATATTTT. The rearrangement links TRBV5-1 to TRBJ1-3; no firm D call. The CDR3 consists of 15 residues. V lost 1 base and J lost 2, with 10 bases in between. The V gene's germline CDR1 is SGHRS and CDR2 YFSETQ.

The chain uses TRBV10-3 and TRBJ2-2; the D gene is possibly TRBD2 (5 bases). The CDR3 covers 15 residues. The V gene lost 6 bases and the J gene lost 7 bases, with 18 bases spanning the gap. CDR1 is ENHRY, CDR2 SYGVKD, per germline. Here the CDR3 reads CAISKEYRGNGELFF. Written as DNA, the CDR3 is TGTGCCATCAGCAAGGAATACCGGGGTAACGGGGAGCTGTTTTTT.

This clone was observed a few times. The chain couples TRBV10-3 to TRBJ1-6; 9 bases agree with TRBD1. V lost 10 bases to trimming and J lost 9 bases; unmatched junction nucleotides: 7. This CDR3 region has 13 residues. Germline CDR1 is ENHRY and CDR2 is SYGVKD. The CDR3: CATRDREGSPLHF. The CDR3 DNA follows: TGTGCCACGCGGGACAGGGAGGGTTCACCCCTCCACTTT.

The CDR3 nucleotides read TGTGCCAGCAGCTTAGATCCAGGCTTGAACTATGGCTACACCTTC. This gives the protein CASSLDPGLNYGYTF. V gene TRBV7-2 combines with J gene TRBJ1-2; D unresolved. The V gene's germline CDR1 is SGHTA and CDR2 FQGNSA. This CDR3 contains 15 residues. V was cut by 1 base and J by 2 bases, with 11 bases left in between.

This clone was counted a single time. V usage is TRBV6-5 and J usage is TRBJ2-1, with TRBD2 matching 16 bases. Looked up from germline, CDR1 is MNHEY and CDR2 is SVGAGI. V lost 0 bases to trimming and J lost 10 bases; unmatched junction nucleotides: 3. The CDR3 is made up of 16 amino acids. The DNA of the CDR3 is TGTGCCAGCAGTTACTCCGGGACTAGCGGGGGGGCGGAGCAGTTCTTC. Protein product: CASSYSGTSGGAEQFF.

J is TRBJ1-6 and V is TRBV9; the match to TRBD1 covers 10 bases. J gave up 10 bases and V 4 bases, and 8 bases lay outside the gene matches. The CDR3 is 15 amino acids. Germline loops: CDR1 SGDLS, CDR2 YYNGEE. The CDR3 region is CASSISGQGNSPLHF. In DNA, the CDR3 is TGTGCCAGCAGCATCTCGGGACAGGGGAACTCACCCCTCCACTTT.

CDR3 amino acids: CASSERYNEQFF. The CDR3 coding sequence is TGTGCCAGCAGTGAACGTTACAATGAGCAGTTCTTC. The chain carries TRBV25-1 and TRBJ2-1; D call uncertain. The CDR3 sequence is 12 residues long. Trimming left V 2 bases short and J 4 bases short, with 3 bases between. Germline assignment: CDR1 MGHDK and CDR2 SYGVNS.

This clone was counted a few times. The gene calls are TRBV27 and TRBJ2-1, with TRBD2 identical over 7 bases. Germline V gives CDR1 MNHEY, CDR2 SMNVEV (reference sequence). This CDR3 contains 14 residues. J lost 3 bases, V lost 5 bases, and 4 bases had no gene match. The CDR3 region is CASSPSGRYNEQFF. The CDR3 region has the DNA TGTGCCAGCAGTCCTAGCGGCCGCTACAATGAGCAGTTCTTC.

This clone was seen a single time. This sequence joins TRBV2 and TRBJ2-3; TRBD2 agrees at 12 bases. V shed 6 bases and J 6 bases; nucleotides not matched to a gene: 10. Germline assignment: CDR1 SNHLY and CDR2 FYNNEI. CDR3 length equals 16 residues. The CDR3 nucleotides read TGTGCCAGCAGGATTACCGGACTAGCGGGGTCCGATACGCAGTATTTT. Protein: CASRITGLAGSDTQYF.

For the CDR3, the DNA is TGTGCCAGTCTTGGGGGGAGGCGGGGGAGAAATGTCGGGGAGCTGTTTTTT. It is translated as CASLGGRRGRNVGELFF. This sequence joins TRBV19 and TRBJ2-2; the match to TRBD2 covers 7 bases. The CDR3 covers 17 residues. With 8 bases clipped from V and 7 bases from J, the junction kept 19 bases outside the gene matches. Per the germline V gene, CDR1 is LNHDA and CDR2 is SQIVND (reference sequence). The whole variable domain, filled in from reference TRBV19 and TRBJ2-2, reads DGGITQSPKYLFRKEGQNVTLSCEQNLNHDAMYWYRQDPGQGLRLIYYSQIVNDFQKGDIAEGYSVSREKKESFPLTVTSAQKNPTAFYLCASLGGRRGRNVGELFFGEGSRLTVL.

The J gene is TRBJ2-1, the V gene TRBV7-2; D is undetermined. Trimming took off 7 bases at V and 0 bases at J, with 13 bases between the two ends. Germline CDR1 reads SGHTA; CDR2 reads FQGNSA. The CDR3 totals 15 residues. The CDR3 region is CASTLVLSSYNEQFF. CDR3 DNA sequence: TGTGCCAGCACCTTGGTCCTTAGCTCCTACAATGAGCAGTTCTTC.

The CDR3 sequence: CAWSTGRANGYTF. Here the CDR3 DNA reads TGTGCCTGGAGTACCGGCAGGGCCAATGGCTACACCTTC. This chain uses TRBV30 with TRBJ1-2; weak D call: TRBD1 (5 bases). V was cut by 2 bases and J by 6 bases, with 13 bases left in between. Germline CDR1 and CDR2: GTSNPN and SVGIG (reference sequence). The CDR3 is 13 amino acids.

The chain is built from TRBV24-1 and TRBJ1-1; D gene uncertain. The CDR3 loop spans 12 amino acids. The germline V and J ends were trimmed by 3 bases and 8 bases, with 9 bases remaining between them. Germline CDR1 is KGHDR and CDR2 is SFDVKD. The CDR3 nucleotides are TGTGCCACCAGTGATCACACAGCCGAAGCTTTCTTT. Amino acid sequence: CATSDHTAEAFF.

The V call is TRBV6-6, the J call TRBJ1-3; D is uncertain. The CDR3 length is 15 residues. Germline V gene sequence: CDR1 MNHNY, CDR2 SVGAGI (reference sequence). With 4 bases removed from V and 0 bases from J, the gap between germline ends came to 10 bases. CDR3 DNA: TGTGCCAGCAGTTCCGGGAGTCTCTCTGGAAACACCATATATTTT. This translates into CASSSGSLSGNTIYF.

The chain combines TRBV5-6 with TRBJ1-2, with 8 bases aligning to TRBD1. J gave up 2 bases and V 4 bases, and 7 bases lay outside the gene matches. This CDR3 has 15 amino acids. Germline CDR1 reads SGHDT; CDR2 reads YYEEEE. CDR3 protein: CASSDDRGENYGYTF. CDR3 DNA: TGTGCCAGCAGCGATGACAGGGGTGAGAACTATGGCTACACCTTC.

This clone was detected only once. The V and J genes are TRBV18 and TRBJ2-5, with a weak D call TRBD1 (5 bases). The V end was cut by 2 bases, the J end by 7 bases, with 11 bases between. CDR3 size: 13 residues. Germline V CDR1 and CDR2: KGHSH, LQKENI. In DNA form, the CDR3 reads TGTGCCAGCTCACCAGACAGTTTGGTGACCCAGTACTTC. This gives the protein CASSPDSLVTQYF.

The chain joins TRBV10-3 to TRBJ2-7; D call uncertain. Trimming cost V 4 bases and J 0 bases, with 4 bases left between them. The CDR3 covers 12 residues. CDR1 and CDR2 (germline): ENHRY, SYGVKD. The CDR3 region is CAISGSSYEQYF. The CDR3 DNA is TGTGCCATCAGTGGGAGCTCCTACGAGCAGTACTTC.

V and J are TRBV6-6 and TRBJ2-3; 7 nucleotides line up with TRBD2. Germline assignment: CDR1 MNHNY and CDR2 SVGAGI (reference sequence). With 7 bases clipped from V and 3 bases from J, the junction kept 7 bases outside the gene matches. The length of the CDR3 is 14 residues. The CDR3: CASNDLAETDTQYF. The CDR3 DNA is TGTGCCAGCAACGATCTAGCGGAAACAGATACGCAGTATTTT.

The chain has TRBV4-1 and TRBJ2-3; 15 nucleotides match TRBD2. Trimming at V came to 4 bases and at J to 4 bases, leaving 6 bases not matched to a gene. This CDR3 region has 17 residues. Germline values: CDR1 MGHRA, CDR2 YSYEKL. The CDR3 DNA follows: TGCGCCAGCAGCCTCCGGACTAGCGGGGGGGGTGCAGATACGCAGTATTTT. Amino acid sequence: CASSLRTSGGGADTQYF.

This clone was detected only once. The chain combines TRBV19 with TRBJ1-2; 10 bases are shared with TRBD1. Germline V gives CDR1 LNHDA, CDR2 SQIVND (reference sequence). This CDR3 contains 14 residues. Trimming at V came to 5 bases and at J to 5 bases, leaving 5 bases not matched to a gene. CDR3 loop: CASSPGQGPYGYTF. CDR3 in DNA: TGTGCCAGTAGTCCGGGACAGGGGCCATATGGCTACACCTTC. Filled out from reference TRBV19 and TRBJ1-2, the complete variable domain reads DGGITQSPKYLFRKEGQNVTLSCEQNLNHDAMYWYRQDPGQGLRLIYYSQIVNDFQKGDIAEGYSVSREKKESFPLTVTSAQKNPTAFYLCASSPGQGPYGYTFGSGTRLTVV.